Here is one TCR beta chain with its context. The sample originates from a study of blood T cell repertoires in COVID-19. Overall study: Material from acute and convalescent COVID-19 was sourced from the United States, Italy and Spain. The analysed material was cDNA or gDNA that came from T cells, B-cell-depleted T cells, or PBMCs.

Original processing notes: Reference gene primer amplification gave nucleated cell count estimates. Profiling relied on immunoSEQ multiplex PCR, and the TCRdb table lists in-frame clones only, not all of them. V and J calls and clone size come straight from that table; D and trimming were deduced from the DNA. The repertoire holds approximately 250,000 clones, with roughly 84% as singletons. Between the trimmed V and J ends, which lost 5 bases and 3 bases, there was a span of 20 bases. Germline V CDR1 and CDR2: MDHEN, SYDVKM. The CDR3 sequence is 17 residues long. Source material: peripheral blood. The chain couples TRBV28 to TRBJ2-1, with D perhaps TRBD2 (5 bases). This TCR came from a woman in her forties who had recovered from COVID-19. This CDR3 is CASSPLSSSPHYNEQFF. DNA for the CDR3: TGTGCCAGCAGTCCGTTGTCGTCTAGCCCCCACTACAATGAGCAGTTCTTC.